This T cell receptor beta chain was recorded in a study of cytotoxic CD8 clonotypes in ibrutinib-treated CLL (dated by TCRdb to about 2021). About the investigation overall: The cohort had about a dozen relapsed/refractory and roughly 15 treatment-naive patients; some 17 were IGHV unmutated. Response samples were obtained after a median of around 11 months of treatment, with a range of about 6 to 40 months. Partial responses were observed in 24 patients and complete responses in 2; after a median follow-up of around 68 months, remission was maintained in 14 patients and progression was observed in approximately twelve. All remission and progressive disease samples were collected while patients were still receiving ibrutinib. On average, each sample had some 260,000 productive templates and under 95,000 productive rearrangements. Longitudinal samples were available for about 30% of the 86 trial participants. Cryopreserved peripheral blood mononuclear cells were collected at three points: before therapy, at response, and at either sustained remission or disease progression.

This clone has a handful of counts. The target of this receptor is not known. Base qualities were left out, and no much larger clone turns up one base away. Each clonotype received, on average, approximately 9.9x coverage in deep resolution sequencing performed on a MiSeq, where the target depth lay between 1 in 1 million and 1 in 200,000 T cells. The immunoSEQ hsTCRB Kit was used to generate the TCR beta libraries. As for how the authors treated the data: The data were analyzed with ImmunoSEQ Analyzer and ImmunoSEQ Data Assistant, and V, D and J gene assignments followed IMGT definitions. Clonality was computed as one minus normalized Shannon entropy of productive rearrangement frequencies, ranging from 0 to 1. Public clonotype analysis was restricted to overrepresented clonotypes comprising at least 0.05% of each patient's repertoire. Around 14 repertoires from age-matched healthy donors, obtained from immuneACCESS, served as clonality controls. This immuneACCESS table, as held by TCRdb, lists in-frame sequences with V and J called but not all clones. Of the missing ones, under half trace to an unresolved V gene in checked studies; the others have no known cause. V and J calls and clone size are given by that table; D and trimming were obtained from the DNA. This sample is represented by roughly 63,000 clones; less than 75% of them were singletons. Approximately 15% of the sample goes to the ten largest clones.

In light of the paper, this sample's time point label describes: 12 to 13 months on ibrutinib. For TCR beta library preparation, about 2 micrograms of genomic DNA were isolated from cryopreserved PBMCs. Longitudinal blood samples from CLL patients on ibrutinib monotherapy underwent high-throughput TCR beta sequencing. The patients took part in an open-label, single-center phase 2 trial of ibrutinib monotherapy. What the authors observed across the whole study: An increase in clonality was observed at ibrutinib response, with clonality remaining stable during sustained remission and falling back toward baseline at progression. Public clonotypes were rare and either shrank or stayed stable during treatment, and the rise in clonality at ibrutinib response reflected expansion of private clonotypes. Lymph node repertoires were not examined, and the timing of sampling was not matched between patients in sustained remission and those whose disease progressed. Baseline clonality was found to be higher than that of age-matched healthy donors and was strongly correlated with circulating CD8+ T-cell counts.

From V the trimming removes 4 bases and from J it removes 6 bases, while the gene matches leave 5 bases of the junction unaccounted for. Reading the germline V gene gives CDR1 SNHLY and CDR2 FYNNEI. Its CDR3 holds 16 amino acids, cysteine through phenylalanine. This entry keeps only the CDR3 DNA: 48 bases, framed from base 1. The receptor comes from a human donor with chronic lymphocytic leukemia. Recombination connected TRBV2 to TRBJ2-2; the central 13 bases match TRBD2. The source material was PBMCs, sampled after 12 months of ibrutinib treatment. The DNA sequence is given as TGTGCCAGCAGTGGGGGACTAGCGGGAAAGGCCGGGGAGCTGTTTTTT. It translates to CASSGGLAGKAGELFF.